Listed below are T cell receptor beta chains from one sample, sequenced in a study of CD8 T cells in ankylosing spondylitis. TCRdb recomputed calls from the 5' RACE reads with MiXCR, one row per CDR3 protein. The sample lists approximately 350,000 distinct CDR3 sequences; roughly 14% were seen once. Sequenced material: blood, either unsorted or a sorted T cell fraction (not recorded which). These receptors were obtained from a male donor with ankylosing spondylitis or in good health (not recorded which). The CDR3 runs from the conserved cysteine through the conserved F or W. D genes are given only for firm matches. A row's size may be missing; if present it is once, few, many or a size class.

v_gene	d_gene	abundance	j_gene	CDR3aa	CDR3nt
TRBV7-2	NA	NA	TRBJ1-5	CASSSSAGGNNQPQHF	TGTGCCAGCAGTTCGTCCGCCGGGGGCAACAATCAGCCCCAGCATTTT
TRBV7-7	TRBD2	NA	TRBJ2-2	CASSPWGLAGNTGELFF	TGTGCCAGCAGCCCGTGGGGACTAGCGGGGAACACCGGGGAGCTGTTTTTT
TRBV4-2	NA	few	TRBJ1-2	CASSQAGGGYTF	TGTGCCAGCAGCCAGGCGGGAGGCGGCTACACCTTC
TRBV12-3/TRBV12-4	NA	few	TRBJ1-1	CASDGGGAGTEAFF	TGTGCCAGCGACGGCGGGGGGGCTGGCACTGAAGCTTTCTTT
TRBV7-9	TRBD1	NA	TRBJ1-1	CASSLDRVRLGAFF	TGTGCCAGCAGCTTGGACAGGGTCCGCCTCGGGGCTTTCTTT
TRBV7-8	TRBD1	NA	TRBJ1-2	CASSDRQGAYTF	TGTGCCAGCAGCGACAGACAGGGGGCTTACACCTTC
TRBV6-5	TRBD1	few	TRBJ2-3	CASSSARTGGYTDTQYF	TGTGCCAGCAGTTCAGCCCGGACAGGGGGCTACACAGATACGCAGTATTTT
TRBV30	NA	few	TRBJ1-5	CAWSGHGTGFGQPQHF	TGTGCCTGGAGTGGACACGGAACAGGGTTTGGCCAGCCCCAGCATTTT
TRBV15	TRBD1	few	TRBJ1-5	CATSRFRGQLSNQPQHF	TGTGCCACCAGCAGGTTTAGGGGACAGCTTAGCAATCAGCCCCAGCATTTT
TRBV7-2	NA	NA	TRBJ2-1	CASSLGGAGDEQFF	TGTGCCAGCAGCTTAGGGGGGGCTGGCGATGAGCAGTTCTTC
TRBV20-1	TRBD2	NA	TRBJ2-1	CSVSGTSGGSQFF	TGCAGTGTTTCCGGGACTAGCGGGGGATCCCAGTTCTTC
TRBV2	NA	few	TRBJ2-1	CASSEWGNGEQFF	TGTGCCAGCAGTGAATGGGGGAACGGTGAGCAGTTCTTC
TRBV12-3/TRBV12-4	TRBD2	many	TRBJ2-3	CASSSTSGGPDTQYF	TGTGCCAGCAGCTCTACTAGCGGGGGCCCAGATACGCAGTATTTT
TRBV7-2	NA	few	TRBJ1-4	CASSHAGRGEKLFF	TGTGCCAGCAGCCATGCAGGGAGGGGTGAAAAACTGTTTTTT
TRBV30	NA	few	TRBJ1-6	CAWSFNSPLHF	TGTGCCTGGAGTTTCAATTCACCCCTCCACTTT
TRBV10-3	TRBD2	NA	TRBJ2-2	CAISETSGRSGTGELFF	TGTGCCATCAGCGAGACTAGCGGGAGAAGTGGCACCGGGGAGCTGTTTTTT
TRBV5-1	NA	few	TRBJ2-7	CASSLEGNSYEQYF	TGCGCCAGCAGCTTGGAGGGCAACTCCTACGAGCAGTACTTC
TRBV4-1	NA	NA	TRBJ1-2	CASSLGALYGYTF	TGCGCCAGCAGCCTGGGAGCTCTCTATGGCTACACCTTC
TRBV7-9	NA	few	TRBJ1-1	CASSSGTLNTEAFF	TGTGCCAGCAGCTCCGGGACATTGAACACTGAAGCTTTCTTT
TRBV19	NA	NA	TRBJ2-5	CASKEDPQETQYF	TGTGCCAGTAAGGAAGACCCACAAGAGACCCAGTACTTC
TRBV29-1	TRBD1	NA	TRBJ1-1	CSVDRGGTEAFF	TGCAGCGTTGACAGGGGGGGCACTGAAGCTTTCTTT
TRBV27	NA	few	TRBJ2-7	CASSPLAGKSSYEQYF	TGTGCCAGCAGCCCACTAGCAGGGAAGAGCTCCTACGAGCAGTACTTC
TRBV7-8	NA	NA	TRBJ2-7	CASSPHSETYEQYF	TGTGCCAGCAGCCCCCATTCGGAGACCTACGAGCAGTACTTC
TRBV4-2	TRBD2	NA	TRBJ2-1	CASSQDRWGTSGSSYNEQFF	TGTGCCAGCAGCCAAGATAGGTGGGGGACTAGCGGGAGCTCCTACAATGAGCAGTTCTTC
TRBV4-1	TRBD2	few	TRBJ2-7	CASSQETSSGGTYEQYF	TGCGCCAGCAGCCAAGAGACTTCTAGCGGGGGTACCTACGAGCAGTACTTC
TRBV5-1	TRBD2	few	TRBJ2-2	CASSLDGGGRTGELFF	TGCGCCAGCAGCTTGGATGGCGGGGGGAGAACCGGGGAGCTGTTTTTT
TRBV4-1	NA	many	TRBJ2-3	CASSQAAYTDTQYF	TGCGCCAGCAGCCAGGCCGCATATACAGATACGCAGTATTTT
TRBV5-1	NA	many	TRBJ1-2	CASNRDGYYGYTF	TGCGCCAGCAACCGGGACGGGTACTATGGCTACACCTTC
TRBV2	NA	few	TRBJ2-3	CASSDESLIPTDTQYF	TGTGCCAGCAGTGATGAGTCCCTCATTCCCACAGATACGCAGTATTTT
TRBV29-1	NA	NA	TRBJ2-5	CSYRQVQETQYF	TGCAGCTATCGACAGGTTCAAGAGACCCAGTACTTC
TRBV5-1	NA	few	TRBJ2-2	CASSLAGGSGELFF	TGCGCCAGCAGCTTGGCCGGGGGCTCCGGGGAGCTGTTTTTT
TRBV28	NA	few	TRBJ2-1	CATQVRGRLSYNEQFF	TGTGCCACCCAAGTCAGAGGTCGACTCTCCTACAATGAGCAGTTCTTC
TRBV7-9	TRBD1	few	TRBJ1-1	CASSLNGQGATEAFF	TGTGCCAGCAGCCTAAACGGACAGGGGGCCACTGAAGCTTTCTTT
TRBV9	TRBD2	NA	TRBJ2-1	CASSVVLAGGNEQFF	TGTGCCAGCAGCGTAGTGCTAGCGGGGGGCAATGAGCAGTTCTTC
TRBV7-9	NA	NA	TRBJ2-2	CASSLRVSGGELFF	TGTGCCAGCAGCTTAAGGGTTTCTGGCGGGGAGCTGTTTTTT
TRBV7-6	NA	NA	TRBJ2-2	CASSFGLLANTGELFF	TGTGCCAGCAGCTTCGGACTGCTGGCGAACACCGGGGAGCTGTTTTTT
TRBV20-1	NA	NA	TRBJ1-2	CSASAGTVGGYTF	TGCAGTGCTAGTGCCGGGACGGTGGGGGGCTACACCTTC
TRBV20-1	TRBD2	many	TRBJ2-7	CSARMGLADSYEQYF	TGCAGTGCTAGAATGGGACTAGCGGACTCCTACGAGCAGTACTTC
TRBV6-1	NA	NA	TRBJ1-6	CASSQTRNSPLHF	TGTGCCAGCAGTCAGACGCGGAATTCACCCCTCCACTTT
TRBV21-1	NA	NA	TRBJ2-1	CASSTPKAQFF	TGTGCCAGCAGTACTCCTAAGGCGCAGTTCTTC
TRBV12-3/TRBV12-4	NA	few	TRBJ1-2	CASSSLRASGYTF	TGTGCCAGCAGTTCCCTCAGGGCAAGTGGCTACACCTTC